The TCR beta chain described here comes from a study of blood T cell repertoires in COVID-19. Turning to the study itself: Sample material is recorded as cDNA or gDNA derived from T cells, B-cell-depleted T cells, or PBMCs.

Data came from immunoSEQ multiplex PCR; TCRdb stores just in-frame clones and leaves some out. The profile shows 130,000 to 150,000 clones, about 89% of them singletons. Individuals aged about 18 to 95 years were recruited from 20 to 25 US areas. Participant-given clinical history determined each cohort assignment. Cohort 3 recovered donors had two negative PCRs, clearance, or symptom resolution. The CDR3 runs to 15 residues. The germline V gene has CDR1 LGHDT and CDR2 YNNKEL (reference sequence). V lost 3 bases and J 2 bases, leaving 8 bases between the germline ends. This clone was recorded once. This receptor was identified in a man in his 60s who had recovered from COVID-19. The chain recombines TRBV3-1 (or the pseudogene TRBV3-2) with TRBJ1-6, with D unresolved. The source material was PBMCs or T cells enriched from blood (not recorded which). The CDR3 nucleotides are TGTGCCAGCAGCCAGAAAGACACCTATAATTCACCCCTCCACTTT. It yields the protein CASSQKDTYNSPLHF.